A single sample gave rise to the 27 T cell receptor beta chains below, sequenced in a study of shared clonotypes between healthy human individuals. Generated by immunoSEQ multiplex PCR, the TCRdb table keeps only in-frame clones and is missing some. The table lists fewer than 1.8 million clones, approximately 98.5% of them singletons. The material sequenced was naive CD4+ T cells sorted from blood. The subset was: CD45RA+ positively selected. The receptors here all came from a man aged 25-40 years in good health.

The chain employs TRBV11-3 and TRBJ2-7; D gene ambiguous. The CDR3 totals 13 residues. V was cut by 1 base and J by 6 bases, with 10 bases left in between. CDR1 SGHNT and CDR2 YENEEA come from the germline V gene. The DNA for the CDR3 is TGTGCCAGCAGCTTAGGCCTCCCTGGCGAGCAGTACTTC. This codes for CASSLGLPGEQYF.

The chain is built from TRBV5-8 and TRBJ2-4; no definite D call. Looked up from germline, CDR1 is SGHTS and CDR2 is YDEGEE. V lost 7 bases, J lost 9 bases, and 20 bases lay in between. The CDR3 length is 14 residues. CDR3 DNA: TGTGCCAGCCGTCCAATCGCCGTCTATGGCATTCAGTACTTC. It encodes CASRPIAVYGIQYF.

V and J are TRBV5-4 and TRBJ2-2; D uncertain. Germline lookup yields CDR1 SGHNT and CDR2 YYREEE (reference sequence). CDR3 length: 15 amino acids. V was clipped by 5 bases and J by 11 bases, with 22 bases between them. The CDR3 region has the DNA TGTGCCAGCAGTCCGATCTCTCCGGCTGGTGACGAGCTGTTTTTT. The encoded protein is CASSPISPAGDELFF.

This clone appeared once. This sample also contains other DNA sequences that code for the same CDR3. The CDR3 region is CASSLVGSDNEQFF. CDR3 nucleotide sequence: TGTGCCAGCAGCTTGGTCGGTAGCGACAATGAGCAGTTCTTC. The chain recombines TRBV5-4 with TRBJ2-1; possibly TRBD2 for D (5 bases). Germline lookup yields CDR1 SGHNT and CDR2 YYREEE (reference sequence). The CDR3 length is 14 residues. Trimming cost V 0 bases and J 5 bases, with 9 bases left between them.

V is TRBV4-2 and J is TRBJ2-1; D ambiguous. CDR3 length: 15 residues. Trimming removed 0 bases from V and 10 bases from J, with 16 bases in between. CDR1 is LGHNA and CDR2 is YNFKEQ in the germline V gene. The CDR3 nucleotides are TGTGCCAGCAGCCAAGAAAGGATTAACCTTAGCGAGCAGTTCTTC. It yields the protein CASSQERINLSEQFF.

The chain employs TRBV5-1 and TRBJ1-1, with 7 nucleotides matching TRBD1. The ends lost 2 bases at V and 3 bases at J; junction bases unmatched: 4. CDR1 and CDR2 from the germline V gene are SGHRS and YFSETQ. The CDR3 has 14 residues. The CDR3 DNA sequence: TGCGCCAGCAGCTTTTGGCAGGGGGACACTGAAGCTTTCTTT. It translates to CASSFWQGDTEAFF.

The CDR3 nucleotides read TGTGCCAGCAGTCTCCCCGGGACATACTACGAGCAGTACTTC. It codes for CASSLPGTYYEQYF. The V call is TRBV28, the J call TRBJ2-7; possible D gene TRBD1, 6 bases. The CDR3 contains 14 residues. Trimming removed 5 bases from V and 3 bases from J, with 14 bases in between. CDR1 and CDR2 from the germline V gene are MDHEN and SYDVKM.

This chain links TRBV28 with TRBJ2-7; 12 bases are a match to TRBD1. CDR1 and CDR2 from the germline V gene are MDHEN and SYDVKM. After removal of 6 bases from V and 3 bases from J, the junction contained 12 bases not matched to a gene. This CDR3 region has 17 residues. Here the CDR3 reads CASRAGTGGRLNYEQYF. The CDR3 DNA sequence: TGTGCCAGCAGAGCCGGGACAGGGGGCAGACTTAACTACGAGCAGTACTTC.

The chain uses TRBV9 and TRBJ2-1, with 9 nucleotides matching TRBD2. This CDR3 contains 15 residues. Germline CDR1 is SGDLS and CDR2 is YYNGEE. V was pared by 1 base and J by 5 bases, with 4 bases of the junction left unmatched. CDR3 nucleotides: TGTGCCAGCAGCGTATCGGGACTAGCCAACAATGAGCAGTTCTTC. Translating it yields CASSVSGLANNEQFF. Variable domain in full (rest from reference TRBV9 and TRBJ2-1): DSGVTQTPKHLITATGQRVTLRCSPRSGDLSVYWYQQSLDQGLQFLIQYYNGEERAKGNILERFSAQQFPDLHSELNLSSLELGDSALYFCASSVSGLANNEQFFGPGTRLTVL.

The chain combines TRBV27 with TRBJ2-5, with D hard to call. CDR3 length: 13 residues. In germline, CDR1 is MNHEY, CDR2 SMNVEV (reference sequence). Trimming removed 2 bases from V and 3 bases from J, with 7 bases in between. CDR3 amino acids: CASSLRIEETQYF. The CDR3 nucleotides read TGTGCCAGCAGTTTACGAATCGAAGAGACCCAGTACTTC.

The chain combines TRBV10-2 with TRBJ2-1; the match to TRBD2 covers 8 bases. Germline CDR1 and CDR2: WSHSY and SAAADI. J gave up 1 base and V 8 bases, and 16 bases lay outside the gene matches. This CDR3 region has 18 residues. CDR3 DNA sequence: TGCGCCAGCTCCCCTGATGGTAGCGGGAAAGGGTCCTACAATGAGCAGTTCTTC. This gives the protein CASSPDGSGKGSYNEQFF.

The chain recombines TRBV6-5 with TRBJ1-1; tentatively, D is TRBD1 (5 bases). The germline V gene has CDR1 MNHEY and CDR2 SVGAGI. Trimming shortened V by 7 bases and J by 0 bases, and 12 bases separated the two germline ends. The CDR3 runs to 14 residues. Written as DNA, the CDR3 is TGTGCCAGCAACCGGGTGGGGCTGAACACTGAAGCTTTCTTT. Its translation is CASNRVGLNTEAFF.

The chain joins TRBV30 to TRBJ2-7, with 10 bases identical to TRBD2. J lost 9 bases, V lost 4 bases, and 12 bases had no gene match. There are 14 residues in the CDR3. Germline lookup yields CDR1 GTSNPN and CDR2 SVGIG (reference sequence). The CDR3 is CAWMPREREGSQYF. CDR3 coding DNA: TGTGCCTGGATGCCAAGGGAGCGGGAGGGGTCGCAGTACTTC.

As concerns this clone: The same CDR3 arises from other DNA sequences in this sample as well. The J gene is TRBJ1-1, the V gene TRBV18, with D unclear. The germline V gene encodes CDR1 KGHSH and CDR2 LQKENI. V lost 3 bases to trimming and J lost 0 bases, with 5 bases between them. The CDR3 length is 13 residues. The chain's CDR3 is CASSPELNTEAFF. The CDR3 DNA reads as TGTGCCAGCTCACCCGAGTTGAACACTGAAGCTTTCTTT.

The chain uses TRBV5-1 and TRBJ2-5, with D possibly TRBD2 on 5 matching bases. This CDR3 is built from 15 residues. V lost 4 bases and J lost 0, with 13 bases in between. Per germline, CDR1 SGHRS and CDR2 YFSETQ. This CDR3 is CASSPGLGHQETQYF. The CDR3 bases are TGCGCCAGCAGCCCAGGACTGGGTCACCAAGAGACCCAGTACTTC.

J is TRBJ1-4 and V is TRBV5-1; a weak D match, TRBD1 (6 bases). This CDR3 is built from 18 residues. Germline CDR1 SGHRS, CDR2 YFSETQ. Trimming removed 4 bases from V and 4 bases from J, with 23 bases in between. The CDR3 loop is CASSRSPSSGAHNEKLFF. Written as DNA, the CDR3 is TGCGCCAGCAGCCGTAGCCCATCATCGGGGGCCCATAATGAAAAACTGTTTTTT.

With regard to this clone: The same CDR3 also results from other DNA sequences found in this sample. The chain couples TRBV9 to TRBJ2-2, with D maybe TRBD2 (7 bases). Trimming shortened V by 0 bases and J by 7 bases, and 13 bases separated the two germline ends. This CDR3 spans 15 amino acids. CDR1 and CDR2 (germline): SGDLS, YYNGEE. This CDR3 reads CASSVAAGAGGELFF. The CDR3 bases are TGTGCCAGCAGCGTAGCGGCGGGGGCGGGCGGGGAGCTGTTTTTT.

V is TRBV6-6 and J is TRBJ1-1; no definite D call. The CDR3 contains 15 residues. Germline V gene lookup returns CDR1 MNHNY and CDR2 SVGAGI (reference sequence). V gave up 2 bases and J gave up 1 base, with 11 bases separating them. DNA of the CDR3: TGTGCCAGCAGTTACCGGGAAGGGCCGAACACTGAAGCTTTCTTT. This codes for CASSYREGPNTEAFF.

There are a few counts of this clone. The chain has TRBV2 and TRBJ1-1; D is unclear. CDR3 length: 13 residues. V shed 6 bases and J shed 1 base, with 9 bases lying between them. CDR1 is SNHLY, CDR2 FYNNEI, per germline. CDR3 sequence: CASSPQRNTEAFF. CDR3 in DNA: TGTGCCAGCAGCCCCCAGCGGAACACTGAAGCTTTCTTT.

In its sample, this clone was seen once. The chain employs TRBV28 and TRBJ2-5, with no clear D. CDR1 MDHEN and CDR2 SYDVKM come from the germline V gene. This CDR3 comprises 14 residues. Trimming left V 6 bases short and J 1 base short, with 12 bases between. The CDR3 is CASSPRAVQETQYF. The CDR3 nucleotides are TGTGCCAGCAGCCCTCGGGCAGTCCAAGAGACCCAGTACTTC.

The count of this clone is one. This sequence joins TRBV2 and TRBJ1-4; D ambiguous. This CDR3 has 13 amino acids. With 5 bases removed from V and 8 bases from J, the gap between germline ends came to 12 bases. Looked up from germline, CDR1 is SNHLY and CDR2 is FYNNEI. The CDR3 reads CASSSDEREKLFF. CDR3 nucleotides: TGTGCCAGCAGTTCAGACGAGAGGGAAAAACTGTTTTTT.

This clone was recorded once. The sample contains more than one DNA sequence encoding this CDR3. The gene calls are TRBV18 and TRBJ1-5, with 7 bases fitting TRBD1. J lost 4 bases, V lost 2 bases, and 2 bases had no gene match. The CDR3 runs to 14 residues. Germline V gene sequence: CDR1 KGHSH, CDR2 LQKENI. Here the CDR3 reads CASSPGDRNQPQHF. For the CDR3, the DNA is TGTGCCAGCTCACCAGGGGACAGAAATCAGCCCCAGCATTTT.

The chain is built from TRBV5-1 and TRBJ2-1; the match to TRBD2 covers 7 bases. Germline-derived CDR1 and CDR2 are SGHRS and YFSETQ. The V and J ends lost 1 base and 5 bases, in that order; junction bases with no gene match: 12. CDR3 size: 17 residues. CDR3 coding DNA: TGCGCCAGCAGCTTGTTGTGGGCCGGGAGGACGAACAATGAGCAGTTCTTC. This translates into CASSLLWAGRTNNEQFF.

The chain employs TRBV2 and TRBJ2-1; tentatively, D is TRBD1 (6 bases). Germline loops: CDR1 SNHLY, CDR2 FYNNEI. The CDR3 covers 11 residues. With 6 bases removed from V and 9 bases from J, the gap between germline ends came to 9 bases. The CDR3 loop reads CASRTGIEQFF. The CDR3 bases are TGTGCCAGCAGAACAGGGATTGAGCAGTTCTTC.

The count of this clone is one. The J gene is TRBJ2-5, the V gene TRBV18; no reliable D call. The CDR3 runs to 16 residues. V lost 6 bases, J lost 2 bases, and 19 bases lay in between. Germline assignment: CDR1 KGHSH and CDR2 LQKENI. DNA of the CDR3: TGTGCCAGCTCTTCTTCTGTGACAATACTTCAAGAGACCCAGTACTTC. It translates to CASSSSVTILQETQYF.

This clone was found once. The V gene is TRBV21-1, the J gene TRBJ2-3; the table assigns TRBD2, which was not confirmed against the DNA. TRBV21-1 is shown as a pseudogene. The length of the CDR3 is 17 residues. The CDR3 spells CASSRLAGVYMGDTQYF. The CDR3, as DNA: TGTGCCAGCAGTCGACTAGCGGGAGTGTACATGGGAGATACGCAGTATTTT.

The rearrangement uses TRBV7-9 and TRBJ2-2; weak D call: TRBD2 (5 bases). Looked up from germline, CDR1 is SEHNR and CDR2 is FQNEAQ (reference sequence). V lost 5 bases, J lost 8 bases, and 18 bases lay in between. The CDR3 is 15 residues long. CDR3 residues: CASSLSGGRSGELFF. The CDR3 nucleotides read TGTGCCAGCAGCCTATCCGGTGGGAGATCGGGGGAGCTGTTTTTT.